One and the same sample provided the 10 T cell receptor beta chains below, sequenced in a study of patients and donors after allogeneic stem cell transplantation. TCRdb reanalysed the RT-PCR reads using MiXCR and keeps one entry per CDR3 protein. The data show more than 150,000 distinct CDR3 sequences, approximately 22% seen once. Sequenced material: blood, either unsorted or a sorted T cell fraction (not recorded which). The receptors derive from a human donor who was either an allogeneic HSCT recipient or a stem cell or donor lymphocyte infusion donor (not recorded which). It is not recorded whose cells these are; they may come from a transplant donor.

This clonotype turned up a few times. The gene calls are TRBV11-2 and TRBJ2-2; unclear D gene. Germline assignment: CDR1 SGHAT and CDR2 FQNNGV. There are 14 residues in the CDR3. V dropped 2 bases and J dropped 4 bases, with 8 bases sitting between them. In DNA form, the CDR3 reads TGTGCCAGCAGCTTACGGGCGTCCACCGGGGAGCTGTTTTTT. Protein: CASSLRASTGELFF.

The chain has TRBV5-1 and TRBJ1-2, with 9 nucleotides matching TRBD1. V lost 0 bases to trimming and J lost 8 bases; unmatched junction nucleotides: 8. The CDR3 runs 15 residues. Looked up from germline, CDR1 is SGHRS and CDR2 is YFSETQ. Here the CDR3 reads CASSLGPGTGQGYTF. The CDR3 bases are TGCGCCAGCAGCTTGGGCCCCGGGACAGGGCAAGGCTACACCTTC.

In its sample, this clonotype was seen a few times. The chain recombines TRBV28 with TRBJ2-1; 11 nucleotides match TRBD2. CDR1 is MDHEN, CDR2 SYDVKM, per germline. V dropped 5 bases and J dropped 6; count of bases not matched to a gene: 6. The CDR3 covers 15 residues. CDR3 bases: TGTGCCAGCAGTCGACCTAGCGGGAGGACCAATGAGCAGTTCTTC. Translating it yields CASSRPSGRTNEQFF.

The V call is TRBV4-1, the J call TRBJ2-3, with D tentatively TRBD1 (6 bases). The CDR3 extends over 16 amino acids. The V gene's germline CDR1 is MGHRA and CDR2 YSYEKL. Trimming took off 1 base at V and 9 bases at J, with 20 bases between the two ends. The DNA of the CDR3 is TGCGCCAGCAGCCAAGTATCACAGGGAAATGCGGTAACGCAGTATTTT. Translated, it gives CASSQVSQGNAVTQYF.

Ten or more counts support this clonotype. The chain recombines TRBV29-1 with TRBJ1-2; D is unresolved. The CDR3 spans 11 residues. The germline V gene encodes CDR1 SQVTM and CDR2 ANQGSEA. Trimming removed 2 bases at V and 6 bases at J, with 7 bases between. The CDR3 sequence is CSVESGNGYTF. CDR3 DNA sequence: TGCAGCGTTGAATCGGGAAATGGCTACACCTTC.

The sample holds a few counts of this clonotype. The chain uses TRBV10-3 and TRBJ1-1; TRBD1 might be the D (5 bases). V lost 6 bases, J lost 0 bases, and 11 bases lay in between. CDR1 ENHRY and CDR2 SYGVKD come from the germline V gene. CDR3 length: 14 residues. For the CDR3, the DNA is TGTGCCATCAGGCGGACAACAGTGAACACTGAAGCTTTCTTT. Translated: CAIRRTTVNTEAFF.

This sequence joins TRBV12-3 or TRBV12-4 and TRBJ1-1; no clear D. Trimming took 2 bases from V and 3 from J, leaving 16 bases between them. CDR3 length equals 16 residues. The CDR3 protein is CASSLTYGGGYTEAFF. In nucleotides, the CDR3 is TGTGCCAGCAGTTTAACCTATGGAGGAGGCTACACTGAAGCTTTCTTT.

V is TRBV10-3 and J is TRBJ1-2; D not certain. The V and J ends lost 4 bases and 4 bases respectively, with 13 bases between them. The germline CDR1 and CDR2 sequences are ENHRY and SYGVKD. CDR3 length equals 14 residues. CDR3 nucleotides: TGTGCCATCAGTGGGCGCGCTACTCTCTATGGCTACACCTTC. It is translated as CAISGRATLYGYTF.

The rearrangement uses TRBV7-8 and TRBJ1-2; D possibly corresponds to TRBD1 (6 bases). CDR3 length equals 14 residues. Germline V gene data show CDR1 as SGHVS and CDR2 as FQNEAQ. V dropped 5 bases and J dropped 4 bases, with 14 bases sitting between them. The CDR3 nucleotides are TGTGCCAGCAGCGGACCCGACAGGACCTATGGCTACACCTTC. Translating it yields CASSGPDRTYGYTF.

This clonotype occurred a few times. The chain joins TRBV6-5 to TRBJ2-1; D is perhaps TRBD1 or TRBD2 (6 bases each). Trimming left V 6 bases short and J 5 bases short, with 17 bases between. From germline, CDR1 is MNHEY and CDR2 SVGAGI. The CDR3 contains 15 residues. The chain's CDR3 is CASRRLGGPHNEQFF. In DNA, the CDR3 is TGTGCCAGCAGGAGGCTGGGGGGCCCCCACAATGAGCAGTTCTTC.